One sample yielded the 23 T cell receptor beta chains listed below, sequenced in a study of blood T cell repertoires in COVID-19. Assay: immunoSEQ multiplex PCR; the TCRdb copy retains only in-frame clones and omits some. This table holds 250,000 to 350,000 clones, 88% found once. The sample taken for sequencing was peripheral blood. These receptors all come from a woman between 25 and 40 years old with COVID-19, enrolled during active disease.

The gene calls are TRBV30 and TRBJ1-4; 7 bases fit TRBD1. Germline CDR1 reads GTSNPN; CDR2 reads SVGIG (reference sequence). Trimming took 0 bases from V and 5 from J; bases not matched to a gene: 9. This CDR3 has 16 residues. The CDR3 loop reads CAWSVPRTGQNEKLFF. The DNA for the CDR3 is TGTGCCTGGAGTGTACCTCGGACAGGTCAAAATGAAAAACTGTTTTTT.

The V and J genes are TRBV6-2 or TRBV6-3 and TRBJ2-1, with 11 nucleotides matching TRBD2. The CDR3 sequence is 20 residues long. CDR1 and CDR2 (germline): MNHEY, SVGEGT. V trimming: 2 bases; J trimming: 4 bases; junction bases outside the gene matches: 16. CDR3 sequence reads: CASSYPALAGEEVGYNEQFF. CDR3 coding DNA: TGTGCCAGCAGTTACCCGGCACTAGCGGGAGAGGAGGTGGGATACAATGAGCAGTTCTTC.

The chain's CDR3 is CASSTGQGSNTEAFF. In DNA form, the CDR3 reads TGTGCCAGCTCAACCGGACAGGGGTCGAACACTGAAGCTTTCTTT. The chain couples TRBV18 to TRBJ1-1; 9 bases fit TRBD1. The CDR3 extends over 15 amino acids. Germline V CDR1 and CDR2: KGHSH, LQKENI. J lost 1 base, V lost 5 bases, and 5 bases had no gene match. The entire variable domain, with the rest obtained from reference TRBV18 and TRBJ1-1, is as follows: NAGVMQNPRHLVRRRGQEARLRCSPMKGHSHVYWYRQLPEEGLKFMVYLQKENIIDESGMPKERFSAEFPKEGPSILRIQQVVRGDSAAYFCASSTGQGSNTEAFFGQGTRLTVV.

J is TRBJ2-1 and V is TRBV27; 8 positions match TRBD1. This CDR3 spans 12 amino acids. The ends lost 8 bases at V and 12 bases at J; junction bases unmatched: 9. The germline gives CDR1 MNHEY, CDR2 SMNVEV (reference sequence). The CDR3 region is CASGQGPFSQFF. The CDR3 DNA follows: TGTGCCAGCGGACAGGGTCCCTTCTCGCAGTTCTTC.

CDR3 sequence (DNA): TGTGCCAGCAGCCCCCGGGACAGGGGGATATATGGCTACACCTTC. Translating gives CASSPRDRGIYGYTF. The rearrangement joins TRBV7-9 to TRBJ1-2; 11 bases match TRBD1. Germline lookup yields CDR1 SEHNR and CDR2 FQNEAQ (reference sequence). V shed 5 bases, J shed 5 bases, and the junction held 7 bases outside the gene matches. CDR3 length: 15 residues.

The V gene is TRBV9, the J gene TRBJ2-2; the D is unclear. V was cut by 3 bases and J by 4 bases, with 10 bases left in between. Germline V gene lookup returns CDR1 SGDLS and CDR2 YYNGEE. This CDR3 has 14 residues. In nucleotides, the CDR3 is TGTGCCAGCAGCGCCGATAGTTTCACCGGGGAGCTGTTTTTT. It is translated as CASSADSFTGELFF.

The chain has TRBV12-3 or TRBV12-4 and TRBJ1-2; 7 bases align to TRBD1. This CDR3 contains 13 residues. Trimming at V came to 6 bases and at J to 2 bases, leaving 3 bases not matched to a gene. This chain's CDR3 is CASSLDRNYGYTF. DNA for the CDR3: TGTGCCAGCAGCTTGGACAGGAACTATGGCTACACCTTC.

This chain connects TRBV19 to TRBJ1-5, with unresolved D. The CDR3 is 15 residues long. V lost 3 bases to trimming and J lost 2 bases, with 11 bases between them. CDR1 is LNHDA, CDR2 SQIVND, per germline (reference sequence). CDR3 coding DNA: TGTGCCAGTAGTATTGAGGGTCTCGGCAATCAGCCCCAGCATTTT. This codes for CASSIEGLGNQPQHF.

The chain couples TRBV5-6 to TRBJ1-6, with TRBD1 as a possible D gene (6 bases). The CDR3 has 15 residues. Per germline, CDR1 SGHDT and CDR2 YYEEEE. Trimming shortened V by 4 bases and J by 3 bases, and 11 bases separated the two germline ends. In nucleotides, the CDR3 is TGTGCCAGCAGCGGTCAGGGGATCTATAATTCACCCCTCCACTTT. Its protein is CASSGQGIYNSPLHF.

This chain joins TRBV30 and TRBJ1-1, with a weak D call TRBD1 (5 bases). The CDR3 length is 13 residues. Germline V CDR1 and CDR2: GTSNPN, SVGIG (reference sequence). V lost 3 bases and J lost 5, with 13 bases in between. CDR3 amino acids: CAWRGGLGTEAFF. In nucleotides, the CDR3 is TGTGCCTGGAGGGGGGGATTGGGGACTGAAGCTTTCTTT.

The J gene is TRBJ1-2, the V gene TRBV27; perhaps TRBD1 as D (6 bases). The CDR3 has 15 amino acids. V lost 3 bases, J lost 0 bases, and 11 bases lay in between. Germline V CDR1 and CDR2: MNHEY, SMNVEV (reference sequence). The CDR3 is CASSLEGGANYGYTF. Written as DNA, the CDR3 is TGTGCCAGCAGTTTGGAGGGGGGGGCTAACTATGGCTACACCTTC.

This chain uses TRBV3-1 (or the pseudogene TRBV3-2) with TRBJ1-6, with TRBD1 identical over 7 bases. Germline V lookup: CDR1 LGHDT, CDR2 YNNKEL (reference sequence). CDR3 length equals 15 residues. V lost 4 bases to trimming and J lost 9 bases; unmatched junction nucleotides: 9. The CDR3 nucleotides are TGTGCCAGCAGCCGGACGACAGGGAGTAGTTCACCCCTCCACTTT. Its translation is CASSRTTGSSSPLHF.

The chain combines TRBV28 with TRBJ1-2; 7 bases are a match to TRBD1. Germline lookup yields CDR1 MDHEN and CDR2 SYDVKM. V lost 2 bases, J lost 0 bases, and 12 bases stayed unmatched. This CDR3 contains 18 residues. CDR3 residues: CASSLTQDRARPNYGYTF. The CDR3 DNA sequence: TGTGCCAGCAGTTTAACCCAAGACAGGGCCCGGCCTAACTATGGCTACACCTTC.

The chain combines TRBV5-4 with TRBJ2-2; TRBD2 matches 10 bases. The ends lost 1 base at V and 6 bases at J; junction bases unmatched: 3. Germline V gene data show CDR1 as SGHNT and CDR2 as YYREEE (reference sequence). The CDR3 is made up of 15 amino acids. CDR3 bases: TGTGCCAGCAGCTTGAGCGGGAGGGCCTCCGGGGAGCTGTTTTTT. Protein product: CASSLSGRASGELFF.

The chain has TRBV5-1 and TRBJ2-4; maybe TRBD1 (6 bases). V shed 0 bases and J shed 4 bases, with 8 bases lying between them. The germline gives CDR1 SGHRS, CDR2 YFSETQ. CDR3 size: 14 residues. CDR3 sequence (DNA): TGCGCCAGCAGCTTGGGTGGACAGAAAAACATTCAGTACTTC. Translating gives CASSLGGQKNIQYF.

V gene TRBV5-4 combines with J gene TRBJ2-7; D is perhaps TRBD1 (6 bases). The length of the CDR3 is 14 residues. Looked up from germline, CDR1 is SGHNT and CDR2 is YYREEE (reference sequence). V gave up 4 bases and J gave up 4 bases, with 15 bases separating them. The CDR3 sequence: CASSLKAGEYEQYF. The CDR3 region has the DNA TGTGCCAGCAGCCTAAAGGCAGGGGAATACGAGCAGTACTTC.

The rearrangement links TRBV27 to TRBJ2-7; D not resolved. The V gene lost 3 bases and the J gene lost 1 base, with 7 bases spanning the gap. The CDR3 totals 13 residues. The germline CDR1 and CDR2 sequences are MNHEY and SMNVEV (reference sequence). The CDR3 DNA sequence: TGTGCCAGCAGTTTGGAACAGTCCTACGAGCAGTACTTC. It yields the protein CASSLEQSYEQYF.

The CDR3 nucleotides are TGTGCCATCAGCGAGGGTTCACCGGGCACCATATATTTT. Residues: CAISEGSPGTIYF. The rearrangement joins TRBV10-3 to TRBJ1-3; D is unclear. The CDR3 is 13 amino acids. Germline-derived CDR1 and CDR2 are ENHRY and SYGVKD. V was shortened by 6 bases and J by 9 bases, with 15 bases between the two germline ends.

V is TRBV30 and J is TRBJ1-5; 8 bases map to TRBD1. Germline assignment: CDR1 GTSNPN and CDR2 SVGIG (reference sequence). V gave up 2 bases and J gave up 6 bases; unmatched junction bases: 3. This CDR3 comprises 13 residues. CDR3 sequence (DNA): TGTGCCTGGAGTACCCAGGGGGCTCAGCCCCAGCATTTT. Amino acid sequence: CAWSTQGAQPQHF.

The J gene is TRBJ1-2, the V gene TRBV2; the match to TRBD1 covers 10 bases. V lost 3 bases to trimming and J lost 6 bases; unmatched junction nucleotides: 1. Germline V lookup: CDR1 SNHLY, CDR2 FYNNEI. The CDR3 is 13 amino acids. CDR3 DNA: TGTGCCAGCAGTGAGGGACAGGGGCATGGCTACACCTTC. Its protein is CASSEGQGHGYTF.

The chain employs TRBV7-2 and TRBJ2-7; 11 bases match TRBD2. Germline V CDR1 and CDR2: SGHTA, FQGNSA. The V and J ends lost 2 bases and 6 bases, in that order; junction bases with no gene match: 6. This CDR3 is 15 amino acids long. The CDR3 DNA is TGTGCCAGCAGCTTAAATATAGCGGGAGGGGGCGAGCAGTACTTC. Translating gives CASSLNIAGGGEQYF.

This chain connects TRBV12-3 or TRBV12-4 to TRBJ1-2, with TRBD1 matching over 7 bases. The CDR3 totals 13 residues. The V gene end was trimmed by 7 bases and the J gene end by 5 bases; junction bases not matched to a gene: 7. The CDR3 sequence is CASIRRGQYGYTF. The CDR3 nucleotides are TGTGCCAGCATCCGGAGGGGGCAATATGGCTACACCTTC.

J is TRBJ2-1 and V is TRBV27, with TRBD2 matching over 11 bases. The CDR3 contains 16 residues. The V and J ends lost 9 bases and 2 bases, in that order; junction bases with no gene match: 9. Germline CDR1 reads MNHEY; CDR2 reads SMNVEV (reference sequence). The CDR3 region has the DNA TGTGCCAGTGGGAGACTAGCGGGATTAACCTACAATGAGCAGTTCTTC. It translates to CASGRLAGLTYNEQFF.